Shown below are 5 T cell receptor beta chains from a single sample sequenced in a study of cytomegalovirus exposure and HLA in healthy donors. The table came from immunoSEQ multiplex PCR; TCRdb's copy has only in-frame clones and leaves some out. Of 150,000 to 200,000 clones listed, 85% were seen once; the top ten hold approximately 15%. Material: PBMCs. All receptors come from a man aged 18 to 29 in good health and CMV-seropositive.

This chain uses TRBV7-3 with TRBJ2-2, with D perhaps TRBD1 (6 bases). The V gene's germline CDR1 is SGHTA and CDR2 FQGTGA. V lost 6 bases to trimming and J lost 6 bases, with 23 bases between them. The CDR3 contains 17 residues. The CDR3 sequence: CASRSPGQTSRSGELFF. DNA of the CDR3: TGTGCCAGCAGGTCTCCGGGACAAACGAGCCGTTCCGGGGAGCTGTTTTTT.

The rearrangement joins TRBV7-2 to TRBJ2-7; D might be TRBD2 (6 bases). CDR1 and CDR2 from the germline V gene are SGHTA and FQGNSA. The length of the CDR3 is 15 residues. Trimming took 3 bases from V and 2 from J, leaving 14 bases between them. For the CDR3, the DNA is TGTGCCAGCAGCTTTACCGGGACTGACCCCTACGAGCAGTACTTC. This gives the protein CASSFTGTDPYEQYF.

The gene calls are TRBV5-1 and TRBJ2-7; D uncertain. V was pared by 4 bases and J by 2 bases, with 10 bases between. The CDR3 sequence is 13 residues long. Germline CDR1 reads SGHRS; CDR2 reads YFSETQ. The CDR3 sequence: CASSVDGAYEQYF. DNA of the CDR3: TGCGCCAGCAGCGTGGACGGAGCCTACGAGCAGTACTTC.

Here the CDR3 reads CASSPQSRQPNTEAFF. The CDR3 DNA reads TGCGCCAGCAGCCCCCAGAGCCGACAGCCGAACACTGAAGCTTTCTTT. The V call is TRBV4-1, the J call TRBJ1-1, with D tentatively TRBD1 (5 bases). Germline assignment: CDR1 MGHRA and CDR2 YSYEKL. Trimming pared 4 bases from V and 1 base from J, leaving 16 bases between. CDR3 length: 16 residues.

The gene calls are TRBV7-8 and TRBJ2-3, with D perhaps matching TRBD1 (5 bases). The V gene's germline CDR1 is SGHVS and CDR2 FQNEAQ. V shed 3 bases and J shed 5 bases, with 15 bases lying between them. This CDR3 is built from 15 residues. The CDR3 here is CASSFRSRGRDTQYF. Here the CDR3 DNA reads TGTGCCAGCAGCTTCCGGAGTAGGGGTCGAGATACGCAGTATTTT.